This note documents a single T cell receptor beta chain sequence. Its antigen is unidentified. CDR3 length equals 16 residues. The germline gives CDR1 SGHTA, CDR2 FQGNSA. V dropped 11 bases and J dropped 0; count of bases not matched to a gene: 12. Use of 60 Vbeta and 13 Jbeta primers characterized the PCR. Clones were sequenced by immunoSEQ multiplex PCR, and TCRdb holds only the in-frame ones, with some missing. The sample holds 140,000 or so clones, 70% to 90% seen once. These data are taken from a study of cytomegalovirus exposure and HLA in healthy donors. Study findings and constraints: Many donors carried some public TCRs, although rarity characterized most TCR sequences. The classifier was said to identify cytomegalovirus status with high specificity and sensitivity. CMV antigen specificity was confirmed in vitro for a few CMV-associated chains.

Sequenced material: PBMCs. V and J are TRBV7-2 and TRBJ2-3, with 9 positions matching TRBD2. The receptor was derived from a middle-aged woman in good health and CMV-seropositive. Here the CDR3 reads CAVKPLAGESTDTQYF. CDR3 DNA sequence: TGTGCCGTCAAACCGTTAGCGGGGGAGAGCACAGATACGCAGTATTTT.